This T cell receptor beta chain emerged from a study of blood T cell repertoires in COVID-19. Method: immunoSEQ multiplex PCR; TCRdb's copy keeps in-frame clones and lacks some. The profile shows around 200,000 clones, 84% of them singletons. This CDR3 spans 14 amino acids. V was shortened by 0 bases and J by 7 bases, with 10 bases between the two germline ends. Germline loops: CDR1 MNHEY, CDR2 SVGEGT. What was sequenced was peripheral blood. This sequence joins TRBV6-2 or TRBV6-3 and TRBJ1-5; D may be TRBD1 (5 bases). This TCR was recovered from a man aged 25 to 45 with active or convalescent COVID-19. CDR3 region: CASSYSFQGQPQHF. The CDR3 coding sequence is TGTGCCAGCAGTTACTCGTTTCAGGGACAGCCCCAGCATTTT.